This TCR beta chain was recovered during a study of radiotherapy plus CTLA-4 blockade in lung cancer. Overall study findings and caveats: In blood, tumor-derived TCR clones expanded after radiotherapy plus ipilimumab.

Measured with immunoSEQ multiplex PCR; TCRdb has only the in-frame clones, and not every one. The profile covers 80,000 or so clones, with 78% appearing a single time and over 20% taken by the ten largest. The V gene lost 7 bases and the J gene lost 4 bases, with 14 bases spanning the gap. The germline V gene has CDR1 SQVTM and CDR2 ANQGSEA. The CDR3 spans 12 residues. As concerns this clone: Its matching antigen is unknown.

J is TRBJ2-7 and V is TRBV29-1, with D possibly TRBD2 on 5 matching bases. The receptor was isolated from a human donor with non-small cell lung cancer whose response to radiotherapy plus ipilimumab could not be evaluated. Some clones in this sample may be carry-over from other donors' samples. The starting material was peripheral blood, obtained from a patient treated with radiotherapy plus ipilimumab. This CDR3 reads CSAWVEGYEQYF. Here the CDR3 DNA reads TGCAGCGCTTGGGTAGAGGGTTACGAGCAGTACTTC.